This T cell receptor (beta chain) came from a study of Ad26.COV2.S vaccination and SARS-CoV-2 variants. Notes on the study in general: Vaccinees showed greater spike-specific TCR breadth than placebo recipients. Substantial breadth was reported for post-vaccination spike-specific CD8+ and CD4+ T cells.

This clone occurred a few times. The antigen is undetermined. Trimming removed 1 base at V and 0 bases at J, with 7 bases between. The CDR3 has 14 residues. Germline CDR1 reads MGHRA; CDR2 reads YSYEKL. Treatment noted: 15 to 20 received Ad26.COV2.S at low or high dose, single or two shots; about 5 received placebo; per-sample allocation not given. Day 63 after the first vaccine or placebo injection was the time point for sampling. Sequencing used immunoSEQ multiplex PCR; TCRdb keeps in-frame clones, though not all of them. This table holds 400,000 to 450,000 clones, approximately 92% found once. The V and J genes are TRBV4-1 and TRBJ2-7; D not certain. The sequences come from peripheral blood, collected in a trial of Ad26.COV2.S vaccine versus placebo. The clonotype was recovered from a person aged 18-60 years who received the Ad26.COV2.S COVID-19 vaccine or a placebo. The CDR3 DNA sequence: TGCGCCAGCAGCCAAGTCTCGACCTCCTACGAGCAGTACTTC. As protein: CASSQVSTSYEQYF.